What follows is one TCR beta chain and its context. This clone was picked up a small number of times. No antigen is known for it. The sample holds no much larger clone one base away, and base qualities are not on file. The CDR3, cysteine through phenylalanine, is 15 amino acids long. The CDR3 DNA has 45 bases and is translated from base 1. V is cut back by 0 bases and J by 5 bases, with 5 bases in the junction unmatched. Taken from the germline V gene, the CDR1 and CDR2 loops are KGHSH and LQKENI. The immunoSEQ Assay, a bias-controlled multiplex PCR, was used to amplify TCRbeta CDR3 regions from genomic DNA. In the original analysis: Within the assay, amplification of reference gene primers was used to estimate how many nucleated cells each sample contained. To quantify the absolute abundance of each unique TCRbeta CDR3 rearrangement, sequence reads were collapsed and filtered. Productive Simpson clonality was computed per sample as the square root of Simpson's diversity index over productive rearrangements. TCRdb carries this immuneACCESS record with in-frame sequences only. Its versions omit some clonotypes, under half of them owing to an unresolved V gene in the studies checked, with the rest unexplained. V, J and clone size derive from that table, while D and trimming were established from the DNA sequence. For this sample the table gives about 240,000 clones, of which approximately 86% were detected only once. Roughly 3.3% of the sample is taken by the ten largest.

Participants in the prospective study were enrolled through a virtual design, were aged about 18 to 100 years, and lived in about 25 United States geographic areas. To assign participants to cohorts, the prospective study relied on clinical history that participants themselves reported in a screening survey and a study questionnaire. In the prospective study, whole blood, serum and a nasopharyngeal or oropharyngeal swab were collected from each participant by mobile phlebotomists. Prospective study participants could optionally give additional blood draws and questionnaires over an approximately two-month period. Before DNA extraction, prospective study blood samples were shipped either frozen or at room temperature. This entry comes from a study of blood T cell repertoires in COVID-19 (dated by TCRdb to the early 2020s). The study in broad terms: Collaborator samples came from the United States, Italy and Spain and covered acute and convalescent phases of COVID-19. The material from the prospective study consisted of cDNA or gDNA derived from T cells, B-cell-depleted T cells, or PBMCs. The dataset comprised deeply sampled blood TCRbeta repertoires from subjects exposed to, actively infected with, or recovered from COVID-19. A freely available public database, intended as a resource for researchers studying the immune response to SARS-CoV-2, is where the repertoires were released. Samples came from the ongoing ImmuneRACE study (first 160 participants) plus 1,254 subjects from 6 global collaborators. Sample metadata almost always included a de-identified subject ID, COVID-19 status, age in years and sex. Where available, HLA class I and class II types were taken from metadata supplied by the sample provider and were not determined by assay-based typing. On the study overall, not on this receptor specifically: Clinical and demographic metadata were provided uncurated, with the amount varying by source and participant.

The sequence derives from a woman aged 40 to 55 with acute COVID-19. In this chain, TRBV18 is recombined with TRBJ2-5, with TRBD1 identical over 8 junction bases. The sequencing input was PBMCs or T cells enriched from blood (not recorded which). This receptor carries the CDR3 CASSPPTGVGETQYF. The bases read TGTGCCAGCTCACCACCGACAGGGGTTGGCGAGACCCAGTACTTC.